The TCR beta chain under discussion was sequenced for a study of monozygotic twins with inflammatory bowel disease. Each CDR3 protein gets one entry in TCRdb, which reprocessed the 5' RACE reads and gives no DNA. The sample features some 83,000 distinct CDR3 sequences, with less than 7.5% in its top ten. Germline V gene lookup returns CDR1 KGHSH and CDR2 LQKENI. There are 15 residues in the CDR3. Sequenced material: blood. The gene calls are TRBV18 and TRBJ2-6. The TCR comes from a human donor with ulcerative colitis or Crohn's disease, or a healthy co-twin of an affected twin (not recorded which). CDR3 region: CASSPQGTGANVLTF.